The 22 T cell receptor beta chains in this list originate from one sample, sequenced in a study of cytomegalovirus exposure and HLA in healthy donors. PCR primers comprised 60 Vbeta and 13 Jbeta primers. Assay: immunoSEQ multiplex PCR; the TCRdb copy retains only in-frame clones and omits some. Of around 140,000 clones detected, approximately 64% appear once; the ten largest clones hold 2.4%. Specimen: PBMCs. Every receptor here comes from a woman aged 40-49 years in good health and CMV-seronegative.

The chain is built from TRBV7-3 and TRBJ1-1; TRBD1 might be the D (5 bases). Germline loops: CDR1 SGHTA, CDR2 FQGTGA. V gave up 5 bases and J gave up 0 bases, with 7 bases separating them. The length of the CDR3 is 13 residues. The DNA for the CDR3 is TGTGCCAGCAGCAGGGGTATGAACACTGAAGCTTTCTTT. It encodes CASSRGMNTEAFF.

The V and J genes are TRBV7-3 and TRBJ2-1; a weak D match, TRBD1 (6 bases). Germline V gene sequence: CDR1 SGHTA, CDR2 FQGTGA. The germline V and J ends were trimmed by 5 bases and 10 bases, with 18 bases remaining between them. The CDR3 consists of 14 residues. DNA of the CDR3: TGTGCCAGCAGCCCCGGAACTCAGGGGATGGAGCAGTTCTTC. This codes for CASSPGTQGMEQFF.

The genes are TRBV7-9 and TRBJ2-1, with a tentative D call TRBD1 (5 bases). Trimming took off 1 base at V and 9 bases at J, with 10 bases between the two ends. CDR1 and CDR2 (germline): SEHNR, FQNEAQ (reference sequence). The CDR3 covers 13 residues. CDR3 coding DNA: TGTGCCAGCAGCTTAGGGCCGGACATTGAGCAGTTCTTC. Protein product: CASSLGPDIEQFF.

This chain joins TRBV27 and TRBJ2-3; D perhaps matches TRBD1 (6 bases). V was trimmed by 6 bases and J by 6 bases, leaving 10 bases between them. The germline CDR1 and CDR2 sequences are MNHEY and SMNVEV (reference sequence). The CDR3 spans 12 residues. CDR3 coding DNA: TGTGCCAGCAGAGAGAGGGGGGATACGCAGTATTTT. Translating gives CASRERGDTQYF.

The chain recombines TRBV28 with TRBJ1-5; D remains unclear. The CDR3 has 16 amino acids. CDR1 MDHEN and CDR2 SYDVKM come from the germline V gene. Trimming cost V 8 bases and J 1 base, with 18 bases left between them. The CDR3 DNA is TGTGCCAGCTTTACGCCTCTCACACCGAGCAATCAGCCCCAGCATTTT. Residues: CASFTPLTPSNQPQHF.

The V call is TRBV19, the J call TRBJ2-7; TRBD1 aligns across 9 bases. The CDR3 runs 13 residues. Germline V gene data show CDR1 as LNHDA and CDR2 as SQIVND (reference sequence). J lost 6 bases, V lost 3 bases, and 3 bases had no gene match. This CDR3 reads CASSINRGLEQYF. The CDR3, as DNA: TGTGCCAGTAGTATCAACAGGGGGCTCGAGCAGTACTTC.

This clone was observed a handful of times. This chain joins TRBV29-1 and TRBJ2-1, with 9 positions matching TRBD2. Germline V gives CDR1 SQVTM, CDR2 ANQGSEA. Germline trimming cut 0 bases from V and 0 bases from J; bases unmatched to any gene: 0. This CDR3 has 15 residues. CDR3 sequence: CSVEEAGGSYNEQFF. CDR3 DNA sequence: TGCAGCGTTGAAGAAGCGGGGGGCTCCTACAATGAGCAGTTCTTC.

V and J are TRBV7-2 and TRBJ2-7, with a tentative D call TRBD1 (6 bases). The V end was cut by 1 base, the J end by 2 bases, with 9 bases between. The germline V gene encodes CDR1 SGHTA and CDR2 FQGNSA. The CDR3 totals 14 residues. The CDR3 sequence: CASSLEQGPYEQYF. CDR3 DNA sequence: TGTGCCAGCAGCTTAGAGCAGGGGCCCTACGAGCAGTACTTC.

CDR3 DNA sequence: TGTGCCAGCAGTGATTCAACAGGGGGGTGGAACACTGAAGCTTTCTTT. Translation: CASSDSTGGWNTEAFF. This chain connects TRBV2 to TRBJ1-1; 8 nucleotides align to TRBD1. CDR1 SNHLY and CDR2 FYNNEI come from the germline V gene. The V and J ends lost 3 bases and 1 base, in that order; junction bases with no gene match: 7. The CDR3 has 16 residues.

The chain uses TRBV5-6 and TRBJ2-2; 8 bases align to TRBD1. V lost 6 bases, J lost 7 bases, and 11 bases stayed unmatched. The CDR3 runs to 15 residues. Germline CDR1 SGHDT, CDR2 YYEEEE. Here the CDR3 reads CASIVAGQGIGELFF. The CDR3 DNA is TGTGCCAGCATCGTTGCCGGACAGGGAATCGGGGAGCTGTTTTTT.

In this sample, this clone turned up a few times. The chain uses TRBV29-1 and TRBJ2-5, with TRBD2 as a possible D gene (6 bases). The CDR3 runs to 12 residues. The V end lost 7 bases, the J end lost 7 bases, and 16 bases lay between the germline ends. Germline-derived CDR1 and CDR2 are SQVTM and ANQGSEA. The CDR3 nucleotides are TGCAGCGACCTTGGACACGGGGGGACCCAGTACTTC. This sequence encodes CSDLGHGGTQYF.

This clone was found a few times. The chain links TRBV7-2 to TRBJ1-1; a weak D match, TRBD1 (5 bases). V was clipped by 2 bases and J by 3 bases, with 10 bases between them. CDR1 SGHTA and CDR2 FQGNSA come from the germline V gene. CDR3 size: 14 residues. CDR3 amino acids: CASSLWGGDTEAFF. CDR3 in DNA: TGTGCCAGCAGCTTATGGGGGGGGGACACTGAAGCTTTCTTT.

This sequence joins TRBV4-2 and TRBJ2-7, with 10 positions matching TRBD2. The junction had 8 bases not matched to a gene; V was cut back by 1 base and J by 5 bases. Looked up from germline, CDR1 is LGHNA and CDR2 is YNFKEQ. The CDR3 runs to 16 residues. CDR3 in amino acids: CASSQGPGLASNEQYF. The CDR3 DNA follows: TGTGCCAGCAGCCAAGGACCGGGACTAGCGAGCAACGAGCAGTACTTC.

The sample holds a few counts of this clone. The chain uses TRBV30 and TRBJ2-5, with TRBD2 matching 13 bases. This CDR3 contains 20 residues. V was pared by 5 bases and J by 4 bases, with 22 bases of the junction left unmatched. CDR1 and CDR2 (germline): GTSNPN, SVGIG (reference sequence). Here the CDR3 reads CAWGGTQRVLAGGLRETQYF. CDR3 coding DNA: TGTGCCTGGGGAGGAACGCAGCGGGTACTAGCGGGGGGGCTGAGAGAGACCCAGTACTTC.

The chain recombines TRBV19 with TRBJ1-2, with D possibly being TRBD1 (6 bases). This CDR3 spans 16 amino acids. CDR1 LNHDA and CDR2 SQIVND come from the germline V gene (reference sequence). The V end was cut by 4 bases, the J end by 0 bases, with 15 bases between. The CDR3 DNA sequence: TGTGCCAGTAGTAGGAGCGGACAGTTAGCTAACTATGGCTACACCTTC. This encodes CASSRSGQLANYGYTF.

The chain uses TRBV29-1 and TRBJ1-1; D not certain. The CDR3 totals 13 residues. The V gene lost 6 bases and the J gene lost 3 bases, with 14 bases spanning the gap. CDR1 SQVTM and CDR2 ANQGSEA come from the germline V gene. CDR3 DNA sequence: TGCAGCGTCGGGGAGGGAAGTCACACTGAAGCTTTCTTT. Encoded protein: CSVGEGSHTEAFF.

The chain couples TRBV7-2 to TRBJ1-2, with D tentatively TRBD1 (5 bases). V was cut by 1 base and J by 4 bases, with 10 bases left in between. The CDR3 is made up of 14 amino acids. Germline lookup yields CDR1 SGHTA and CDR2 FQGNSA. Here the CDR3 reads CASSLGGRGYGYTF. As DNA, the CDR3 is TGTGCCAGCAGCTTAGGGGGCAGAGGCTATGGCTACACCTTC.

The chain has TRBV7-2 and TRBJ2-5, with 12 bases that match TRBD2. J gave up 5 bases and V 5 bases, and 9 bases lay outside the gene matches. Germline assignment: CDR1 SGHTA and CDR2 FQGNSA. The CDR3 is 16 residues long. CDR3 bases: TGTGCCAGCAGCCAAGCCCTAGCGGGGGGGTTGGAGACCCAGTACTTC. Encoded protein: CASSQALAGGLETQYF.

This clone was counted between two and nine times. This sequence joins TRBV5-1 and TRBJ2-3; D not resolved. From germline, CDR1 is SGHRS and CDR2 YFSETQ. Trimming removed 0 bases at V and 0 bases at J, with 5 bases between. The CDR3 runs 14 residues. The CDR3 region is CASSLAGSTDTQYF. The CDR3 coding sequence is TGCGCCAGCAGCTTGGCAGGAAGCACAGATACGCAGTATTTT.

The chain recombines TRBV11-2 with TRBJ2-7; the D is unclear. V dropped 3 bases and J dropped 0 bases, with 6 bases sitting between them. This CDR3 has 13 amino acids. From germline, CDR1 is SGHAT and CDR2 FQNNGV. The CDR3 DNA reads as TGTGCCAGCAGCTTGGCCTCCTCCTACGAGCAGTACTTC. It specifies CASSLASSYEQYF.

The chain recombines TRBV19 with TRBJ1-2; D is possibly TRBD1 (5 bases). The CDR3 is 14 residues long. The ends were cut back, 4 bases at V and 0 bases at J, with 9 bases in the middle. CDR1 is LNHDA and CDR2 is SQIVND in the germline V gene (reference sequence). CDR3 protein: CASSRSGSNYGYTF. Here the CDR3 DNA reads TGTGCCAGTAGTAGGTCAGGGTCTAACTATGGCTACACCTTC.

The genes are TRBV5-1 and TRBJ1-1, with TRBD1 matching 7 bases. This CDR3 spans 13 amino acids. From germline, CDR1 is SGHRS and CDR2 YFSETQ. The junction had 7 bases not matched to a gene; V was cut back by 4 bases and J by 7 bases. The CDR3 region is CASSGGTDFEAFF. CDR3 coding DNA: TGCGCCAGCAGCGGGGGGACAGATTTTGAAGCTTTCTTT.